A selection of T cell receptor beta chains follows, all from one sample in a study of cytomegalovirus exposure and HLA in healthy donors. Profiling relied on immunoSEQ multiplex PCR, and the TCRdb table lists in-frame clones only, not all of them. Of about 120,000 clones listed, 75% to 85% are singletons. The sequenced sample consisted of PBMCs. These receptors were obtained from a man in his forties in good health and CMV-seronegative. CDR3s include the opening cysteine and the closing phenylalanine or tryptophan. The D gene is left open where the match is weak. Size is stated for part of the rows, as once, few or many counts, or as a class when the clone is expanded.

TRBV5-1	-	TRBD2	TRBJ2-3	CASSLRTMTSGGADTQYF	TGCGCCAGCAGCTTGAGGACTATGACTAGCGGGGGGGCAGATACGCAGTATTTT
TRBV19	few	-	TRBJ1-5	CASSLLSGPQHF	TGTGCCAGTAGCCTCCTTAGCGGGCCCCAGCATTTT
TRBV18	-	-	TRBJ1-5	CASSQGRTIQPQHF	TGTGCCAGCTCCCAGGGCAGGACGATACAGCCCCAGCATTTT
TRBV29-1	once	TRBD1	TRBJ1-2	CSVAAGQPYGYTF	TGCAGCGTTGCTGCGGGACAGCCCTATGGCTACACCTTC
TRBV28	-	-	TRBJ1-2	CASSFRGNYGYTF	TGTGCCAGCAGTTTTCGGGGGAACTATGGCTACACCTTC
TRBV5-1	-	TRBD2	TRBJ2-1	CASSFRPGGEQFF	TGCGCCAGCAGCTTCAGGCCGGGAGGGGAGCAGTTCTTC
TRBV5-1	-	-	TRBJ1-6	CASSLDSRATGSNSPLHF	TGCGCCAGCAGCTTGGATTCCCGGGCCACAGGGTCTAATTCACCCCTCCACTTT
TRBV5-4	-	-	TRBJ1-1	CASGLGQRTSEAFF	TGTGCCAGCGGCCTCGGGCAGCGGACTTCGGAGGCTTTCTTT
TRBV4-1	once	TRBD1	TRBJ1-1	CASSRITGEGAEAFF	TGTGCCAGCAGCCGGATTACAGGGGAAGGGGCTGAAGCTTTCTTT
TRBV5-4	-	TRBD2	TRBJ2-3	CASSFPLAGGASTDTQYF	TGTGCCAGCAGCTTTCCCCTAGCCGGGGGGGCTAGCACAGATACGCAGTATTTT
TRBV19	-	TRBD1	TRBJ2-5	CASSLVWGQGAQAQYF	TGTGCCAGTAGTTTGGTGTGGGGACAGGGGGCCCAGGCGCAGTACTTC
TRBV27	once	-	TRBJ2-7	CASSPPGRTRLYEQYF	TGTGCCAGCAGTCCCCCGGGGAGGACAAGACTCTACGAGCAGTACTTC
TRBV4-3	once	-	TRBJ2-7	CASSQDRVSYEQYF	TGCGCCAGCAGCCAAGACAGGGTGAGTTACGAGCAGTACTTC
TRBV7-8	few	-	TRBJ1-1	CASSLLGGPTEAFF	TGTGCCAGCAGCTTATTAGGAGGGCCCACTGAAGCTTTCTTT
TRBV11-2	-	-	TRBJ2-7	CASSFAGSSYEQYF	TGTGCCAGCAGTTTCGCCGGGAGCTCCTACGAGCAGTACTTC
TRBV4-3	-	-	TRBJ1-3	CASSPWDSPGNTIYF	TGCGCCAGCAGCCCTTGGGACTCCCCTGGAAACACCATATATTTT
TRBV10-3	-	-	TRBJ1-5	CASTNGQGGNQPQHF	TGTGCCAGCACAAACGGGCAGGGCGGCAATCAGCCCCAGCATTTT
TRBV5-1	-	-	TRBJ2-5	CASRMGSFSETQYF	TGCGCCAGCAGAATGGGCTCTTTCTCCGAGACCCAGTACTTC
TRBV30	-	-	TRBJ2-5	CAWSVLGQTKETQYF	TGTGCCTGGAGTGTACTAGGACAGACCAAAGAGACCCAGTACTTC
TRBV5-1	-	TRBD1	TRBJ1-1	CASSSGQAGLSGTEAFF	TGCGCCAGCAGCTCCGGACAGGCGGGGCTCTCTGGCACTGAAGCTTTCTTT
TRBV13	once	TRBD1	TRBJ1-1	CASSLPGQVTEAFF	TGTGCCAGCAGCCTACCGGGACAGGTCACTGAAGCTTTCTTT
TRBV4-3	-	-	TRBJ1-2	CASSQERSYGYTF	TGCGCCAGCAGCCAAGAGCGTTCCTATGGCTACACCTTC
TRBV7-2	few	TRBD2	TRBJ2-7	CASSAGLADYEQYF	TGTGCCAGCAGCGCGGGACTAGCGGATTACGAGCAGTACTTC
TRBV4-3	-	TRBD1	TRBJ2-4	CASSQGTGGNSQYF	TGCGCCAGCAGCCAAGGGACAGGGGGTAACAGTCAGTACTTC
TRBV6-5	-	TRBD1	TRBJ2-7	CASNIRGTGVHEQYF	TGTGCCAGCAATATACGCGGGACAGGGGTCCACGAGCAGTACTTC
TRBV19	once	TRBD1	TRBJ1-2	CASSTSVHRGANYGYTF	TGTGCCAGTAGTACGAGCGTACACAGGGGTGCTAACTATGGCTACACCTTC
TRBV13	-	TRBD2	TRBJ2-2	CASSTSGLAGGRGGELFF	TGTGCCAGCAGCACCAGTGGACTAGCGGGGGGGCGTGGCGGGGAGCTGTTTTTT
TRBV5-6	-	TRBD2	TRBJ2-1	CASSLERGGPFLSNEQFF	TGTGCCAGCAGCTTGGAACGGGGGGGGCCCTTCCTTTCCAATGAGCAGTTCTTC
TRBV11-2	-	TRBD2	TRBJ2-2	CASSSSGGELFF	TGTGCCAGCAGCTCTAGCGGGGGGGAGCTGTTTTTT